Below, 12 T cell receptor beta chains from the same sample are listed, as sequenced in a study of cytomegalovirus exposure and HLA in healthy donors. 13 Jbeta primers and 60 Vbeta primers were used for the PCR. Clones were read by immunoSEQ multiplex PCR, and TCRdb kept only the in-frame ones, dropping some. Among fewer than 200,000 clones listed, approximately 70% were seen once. Sequences were obtained from PBMCs. Source of these receptors: a woman between 25 and 40 years old in good health and CMV-seronegative.

This sequence joins TRBV9 and TRBJ1-5; 7 bases agree with TRBD1. This CDR3 comprises 14 residues. The J segment lost 2 bases and the V segment lost 4 bases, leaving 3 bases of the junction unmatched. The germline V gene encodes CDR1 SGDLS and CDR2 YYNGEE. CDR3: CASSFTGGNQPQHF. The CDR3 region has the DNA TGTGCCAGCAGCTTCACAGGGGGCAATCAGCCCCAGCATTTT.

The chain is built from TRBV27 and TRBJ1-1; D gene unclear. The CDR3 extends over 16 amino acids. V shed 0 bases and J shed 1 base, with 12 bases lying between them. The germline gives CDR1 MNHEY, CDR2 SMNVEV (reference sequence). CDR3 loop: CASSLSILGWNTEAFF. In DNA form, the CDR3 reads TGTGCCAGCAGTTTATCGATCCTGGGCTGGAACACTGAAGCTTTCTTT.

The sample holds one count of this clone. The chain couples TRBV7-9 to TRBJ1-1; D remains ambiguous. V gave up 1 base and J gave up 11 bases, with 11 bases separating them. The V gene's germline CDR1 is SEHNR and CDR2 FQNEAQ (reference sequence). The CDR3 runs to 12 residues. Here the CDR3 DNA reads TGTGCCAGCAGCTTAGGAGTTGAGTCGGCTTTCTTT. Amino acids: CASSLGVESAFF.

This sequence joins TRBV2 and TRBJ1-5; 7 bases map to TRBD1. The ends lost 6 bases at V and 0 bases at J; junction bases unmatched: 11. The germline gives CDR1 SNHLY, CDR2 FYNNEI. This CDR3 contains 17 residues. CDR3 nucleotides: TGTGCCAGCAGCCTCAGGGGGGCCCTATATAGCAATCAGCCCCAGCATTTT. It encodes CASSLRGALYSNQPQHF.

The chain recombines TRBV19 with TRBJ2-3, with D perhaps TRBD2 (7 bases). Per the germline V gene, CDR1 is LNHDA and CDR2 is SQIVND (reference sequence). The CDR3 spans 16 residues. V was trimmed by 2 bases and J by 1 base, leaving 13 bases between them. Here the CDR3 reads CASSITGGAGTDTQYF. The DNA for the CDR3 is TGTGCCAGTAGTATAACGGGGGGCGCTGGCACAGATACGCAGTATTTT.

This chain joins TRBV7-2 and TRBJ2-1; 16 nucleotides match TRBD2. Per germline, CDR1 SGHTA and CDR2 FQGNSA. The CDR3 runs 16 residues. V trimming: 2 bases; J trimming: 7 bases; junction bases outside the gene matches: 2. CDR3 loop: CASSLQGLAGGNEQFF. The CDR3 DNA follows: TGTGCCAGCAGCTTACAGGGACTAGCGGGAGGGAATGAGCAGTTCTTC.

The chain combines TRBV2 with TRBJ2-1, with D uncertain. Between the trimmed V and J ends, which lost 7 bases and 2 bases, there was a span of 9 bases. Germline V gene sequence: CDR1 SNHLY, CDR2 FYNNEI. The CDR3 covers 13 residues. The chain's CDR3 is CASTWAPYNEQFF. The DNA of the CDR3 is TGTGCCAGCACTTGGGCCCCCTACAATGAGCAGTTCTTC. The full variable domain, in which reference TRBV2 and TRBJ2-1 provide the parts outside the CDR3, is EPEVTQTPSHQVTQMGQEVILRCVPISNHLYFYWYRQILGQKVEFLVSFYNNEISEKSEIFDDQFSVERPDGSNFTLKIRSTKLEDSAMYFCASTWAPYNEQFFGPGTRLTVL.

The chain has TRBV30 and TRBJ2-3; 9 bases line up with TRBD2. The CDR3 is 16 amino acids. V was pared by 1 base and J by 0 bases, with 5 bases of the junction left unmatched. Germline values: CDR1 GTSNPN, CDR2 SVGIG (reference sequence). DNA of the CDR3: TGTGCCTGGAGTGCAGAACTAGCGGGTAGCACAGATACGCAGTATTTT. Translated, it gives CAWSAELAGSTDTQYF.

V usage is TRBV5-1 and J usage is TRBJ2-7; 7 bases are shared with TRBD2. V trimming: 0 bases; J trimming: 5 bases; junction bases outside the gene matches: 5. This CDR3 contains 14 residues. The germline CDR1 and CDR2 sequences are SGHRS and YFSETQ. The CDR3 coding sequence is TGCGCCAGCAGCTTGGAACATCGGGGGGACGAGCAGTACTTC. Protein: CASSLEHRGDEQYF. Combining the CDR3 with reference TRBV5-1 and TRBJ2-7 gives the whole variable domain KAGVTQTPRYLIKTRGQQVTLSCSPISGHRSVSWYQQTPGQGLQFLFEYFSETQRNKGNFPGRFSGRQFSNSRSEMNVSTLELGDSALYLCASSLEHRGDEQYFGPGTRLTVT.

The CDR3 region has the DNA TGTGCCAGCAGCTCTTGGACTAGAAACACCGGGGAGCTGTTTTTT. It codes for CASSSWTRNTGELFF. This chain connects TRBV7-3 to TRBJ2-2, with 7 nucleotides matching TRBD2. With V trimmed by 4 bases and J by 2 bases, 4 bases remained unmatched. The CDR3 totals 15 residues. Germline V gene data show CDR1 as SGHTA and CDR2 as FQGTGA.

J is TRBJ1-2 and V is TRBV19; D call uncertain. This CDR3 is 14 amino acids long. V shed 3 bases and J shed 7 bases, with 15 bases lying between them. Germline-derived CDR1 and CDR2 are LNHDA and SQIVND (reference sequence). The CDR3 DNA reads TGTGCCAGTAGTATTCAGGACCTCCGGGGTGGCTACACCTTC. This translates into CASSIQDLRGGYTF.

This sequence joins TRBV29-1 and TRBJ2-3; D perhaps matches TRBD1 (6 bases). The CDR3 runs 15 residues. The germline V gene has CDR1 SQVTM and CDR2 ANQGSEA. Deletions cut 7 bases from V and 2 bases from J, with 19 bases between. DNA of the CDR3: TGCAGCGGTATGAGTGTGGGGGCAGTCACAGATACGCAGTATTTT. Translated: CSGMSVGAVTDTQYF.